The 17 T cell receptor beta chains below all came from one sample that was sequenced in a study of CD8 T cells in Susac syndrome. It was with random hexamers that about 0.45 to 1 ug RNA was reverse transcribed. Using its own MiXCR run on the immunoSEQ multiplex PCR reads, TCRdb lists one record per CDR3 protein. The repertoire includes fewer than 350,000 distinct CDR3 sequences, about nine tenths of them detected once, and roughly 0.17% sits in the top ten. Source material: CD8+ T cells from PBMCs. These receptors all stem from a human donor with multiple sclerosis.

V gene TRBV30 combines with J gene TRBJ2-7; 7 nucleotides align to TRBD1. The CDR3 contains 14 residues. CDR1 is GTSNPN, CDR2 SVGIG, per germline (reference sequence). J was trimmed by 1 base and V by 3 bases; bases with no gene match: 6. CDR3 nucleotide sequence: TGTGCCTGGAGCAGGGACAGTTATTCCTACGAGCAGTACTTC. Its translation is CAWSRDSYSYEQYF. Full variable domain (rest looked up from reference TRBV30 and TRBJ2-7): SQTIHQWPATLVQPVGSPLSLECTVEGTSNPNLYWYRQAAGRGLQLLFYSVGIGQISSEVPQNLSASRPQDRQFILSSKKLLLSDSGFYLCAWSRDSYSYEQYFGPGTRLTVT.

The gene calls are TRBV13 and TRBJ1-1; the D is unclear. This CDR3 spans 14 amino acids. Trimming removed 1 base at V and 3 bases at J, with 9 bases between. From germline, CDR1 is PRHDT and CDR2 FYEKMQ (reference sequence). The CDR3 loop reads CASSLALYHTEAFF. As DNA, the CDR3 is TGTGCCAGCAGCTTAGCCCTATACCACACTGAAGCTTTCTTT.

This sequence joins TRBV4-1 and TRBJ2-7; the match to TRBD1 covers 8 bases. Looked up from germline, CDR1 is MGHRA and CDR2 is YSYEKL. Germline trimming cut 1 base from V and 1 base from J; bases unmatched to any gene: 3. This CDR3 has 15 amino acids. CDR3 sequence: CASSQADRASYEQYF. For the CDR3, the DNA is TGCGCCAGCAGCCAAGCGGACAGGGCTTCCTACGAGCAGTACTTC.

In its sample, this clonotype was seen a few times. The rearrangement uses TRBV30 and TRBJ2-7; no reliable D call. The CDR3 is made up of 11 amino acids. Trimming removed 4 bases at V and 3 bases at J, with 7 bases between. Germline loops: CDR1 GTSNPN, CDR2 SVGIG (reference sequence). DNA of the CDR3: TGTGCCTGGAAGGCACTCTACGAGCAGTACTTC. Translation gives CAWKALYEQYF.

This clonotype has only one observation. V usage is TRBV9 and J usage is TRBJ2-1; D is undetermined. The CDR3 consists of 13 residues. Germline CDR1 reads SGDLS; CDR2 reads YYNGEE. The ends were cut back, 4 bases at V and 6 bases at J, with 11 bases in the middle. The chain's CDR3 is CASSLAISNEQFF. For the CDR3, the DNA is TGTGCCAGCAGCCTCGCTATTTCCAATGAGCAGTTCTTC.

The rearrangement uses TRBV30 and TRBJ1-2; D might be TRBD1 (5 bases). The CDR3 runs to 16 residues. V lost 3 bases and J lost 5, with 22 bases in between. Germline V lookup: CDR1 GTSNPN, CDR2 SVGIG (reference sequence). The CDR3 loop reads CAWSSHPTSGSYGYTF. CDR3 DNA sequence: TGTGCCTGGAGCTCCCACCCCACCTCAGGGTCTTATGGCTACACCTTC.

The gene calls are TRBV7-9 and TRBJ2-7, with TRBD1 matching 8 bases. The germline gives CDR1 SEHNR, CDR2 FQNEAQ (reference sequence). With 5 bases clipped from V and 3 bases from J, the junction kept 9 bases outside the gene matches. This CDR3 is 15 amino acids long. CDR3 DNA sequence: TGTGCCAGCAGCCTCGGGACAGGTAGTTTCTACGAGCAGTACTTC. Translating gives CASSLGTGSFYEQYF.

This chain links TRBV6-2 or TRBV6-3 with TRBJ2-5; a possible D gene is TRBD1 (6 bases). Trimming removed 2 bases at V and 3 bases at J, with 13 bases between. CDR1 is MNHEY and CDR2 is SVGEGT in the germline V gene. The CDR3 totals 15 residues. In DNA, the CDR3 is TGTGCCAGCAGTTACGCAGGGGCGCTGGAAGAGACCCAGTACTTC. Translating gives CASSYAGALEETQYF.

The gene calls are TRBV20-1 and TRBJ1-1; D is undetermined. CDR1 is DFQATT and CDR2 is SNEGSKA in the germline V gene (reference sequence). The CDR3 has 13 amino acids. The CDR3 sequence: CSASEGLGTEAFF. The CDR3 nucleotides are TGCAGCGCAAGCGAGGGTTTGGGCACTGAAGCTTTCTTT.

V usage is TRBV4-3 and J usage is TRBJ1-6; maybe TRBD1 (6 bases). CDR1 is LGHNA and CDR2 is YSLEER in the germline V gene. V dropped 5 bases and J dropped 7 bases, with 21 bases sitting between them. The CDR3 is 17 residues long. The CDR3 sequence is CASSNQWGGGPNSPLHF. For the CDR3, the DNA is TGCGCCAGCAGCAACCAATGGGGCGGGGGGCCGAATTCACCCCTCCACTTT.

The rearrangement links TRBV12-3 or TRBV12-4 to TRBJ1-2, with D possibly being TRBD1 (5 bases). CDR3 length: 12 amino acids. Trimming left V 9 bases short and J 4 bases short, with 12 bases between. The CDR3 here is CASRGRAYGYTF. The CDR3 DNA is TGTGCCAGTAGGGGCAGGGCCTATGGCTACACCTTC.

The chain has TRBV7-8 and TRBJ2-7, with a weak D call TRBD1 (6 bases). CDR1 is SGHVS, CDR2 FQNEAQ, per germline. The CDR3 extends over 15 amino acids. Deletions cut 5 bases from V and 5 bases from J, with 19 bases between. Written as DNA, the CDR3 is TGTGCCAGCAGCCCTTTCACAGGGCGGAGCGACGAGCAGTACTTC. Its protein product is CASSPFTGRSDEQYF.

The chain joins TRBV20-1 to TRBJ2-3; D is possibly TRBD1 (6 bases). There are 15 residues in the CDR3. V lost 0 bases to trimming and J lost 5 bases, with 15 bases between them. CDR1 and CDR2 from the germline V gene are DFQATT and SNEGSKA (reference sequence). Written as DNA, the CDR3 is TGCAGTGCTAGAGACTGGAAACAGGGAGAAGATACGCAGTATTTT. Amino acid sequence: CSARDWKQGEDTQYF.

The CDR3 here is CNCVVNTEAFF. CDR3 coding DNA: TGCAACTGTGTAGTAAACACTGAAGCTTTCTTT. The rearrangement links TRBV29-1 to TRBJ1-1; D gene ambiguous. Germline values: CDR1 SQVTM, CDR2 ANQGSEA. The CDR3 has 11 residues.

This rearrangement joins TRBV9 to TRBJ1-1; no reliable D call. The germline CDR1 and CDR2 sequences are SGDLS and YYNGEE. Trimming took off 0 bases at V and 3 bases at J, with 3 bases between the two ends. The CDR3 is made up of 12 amino acids. CDR3 sequence reads: CASSVADTEAFF. CDR3 nucleotide sequence: TGTGCCAGCAGCGTAGCTGACACTGAAGCTTTCTTT.

This sequence joins TRBV28 and TRBJ2-4; D remains ambiguous. This CDR3 region has 14 residues. V gave up 0 bases and J gave up 6 bases, with 9 bases separating them. CDR1 is MDHEN, CDR2 SYDVKM, per germline. CDR3 bases: TGTGCCAGCAGTTTATGGGCAGACATAAACATTCAGTACTTC. It encodes CASSLWADINIQYF.

The chain recombines TRBV12-3 or TRBV12-4 with TRBJ1-2; D gene unclear. Trimming left V 4 bases short and J 4 bases short, with 13 bases between. CDR3 length: 14 amino acids. CDR3 bases: TGTGCCAGCAGTTCGTCGGGCCTGTCCTATGGCTACACCTTC. This sequence encodes CASSSSGLSYGYTF.